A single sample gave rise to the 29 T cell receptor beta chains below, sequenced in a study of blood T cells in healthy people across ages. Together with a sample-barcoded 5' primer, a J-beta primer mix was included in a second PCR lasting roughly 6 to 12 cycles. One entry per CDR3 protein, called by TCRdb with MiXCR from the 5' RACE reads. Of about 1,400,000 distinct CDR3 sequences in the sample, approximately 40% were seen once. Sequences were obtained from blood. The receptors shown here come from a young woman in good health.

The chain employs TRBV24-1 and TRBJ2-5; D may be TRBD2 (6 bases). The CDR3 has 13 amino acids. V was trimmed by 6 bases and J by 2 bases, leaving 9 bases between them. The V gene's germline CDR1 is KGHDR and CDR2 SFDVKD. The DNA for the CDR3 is TGTGCCACCAGTAGGGACTCTCAAGAGACCCAGTACTTC. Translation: CATSRDSQETQYF.

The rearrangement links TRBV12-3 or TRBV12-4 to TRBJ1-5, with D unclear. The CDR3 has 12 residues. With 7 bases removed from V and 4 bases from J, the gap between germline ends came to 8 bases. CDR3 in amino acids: CASIWKNQPQHF. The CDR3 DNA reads TGTGCCAGCATTTGGAAGAATCAGCCCCAGCATTTT.

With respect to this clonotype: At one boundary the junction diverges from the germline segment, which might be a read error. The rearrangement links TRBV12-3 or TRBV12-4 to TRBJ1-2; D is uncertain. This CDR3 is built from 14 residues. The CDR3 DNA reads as TGTACCAGCAGTCCCGCACTTTTAAACTATGGCTACACCTTC. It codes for CTSSPALLNYGYTF.

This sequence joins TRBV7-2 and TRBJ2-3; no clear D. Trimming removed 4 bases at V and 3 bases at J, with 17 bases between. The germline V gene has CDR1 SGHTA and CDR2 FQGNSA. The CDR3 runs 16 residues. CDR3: CASSSVWVVRTDTQYF. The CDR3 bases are TGTGCCAGCAGCTCAGTGTGGGTCGTAAGAACAGATACGCAGTATTTT.

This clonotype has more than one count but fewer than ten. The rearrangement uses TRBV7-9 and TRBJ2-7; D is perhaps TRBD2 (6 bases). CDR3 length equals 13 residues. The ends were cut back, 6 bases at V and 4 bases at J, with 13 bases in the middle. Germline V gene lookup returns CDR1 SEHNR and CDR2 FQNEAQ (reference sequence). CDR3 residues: CASRRDGGYEQYF. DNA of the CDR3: TGTGCCAGCAGAAGGGACGGAGGGTACGAGCAGTACTTC.

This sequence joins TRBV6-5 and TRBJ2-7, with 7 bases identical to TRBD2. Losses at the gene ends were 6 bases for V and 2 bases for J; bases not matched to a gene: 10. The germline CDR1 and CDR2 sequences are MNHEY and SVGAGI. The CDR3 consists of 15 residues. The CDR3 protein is CASSRYGDYAYEQYF. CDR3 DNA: TGTGCCAGCAGCCGATACGGGGACTATGCCTACGAGCAGTACTTC.

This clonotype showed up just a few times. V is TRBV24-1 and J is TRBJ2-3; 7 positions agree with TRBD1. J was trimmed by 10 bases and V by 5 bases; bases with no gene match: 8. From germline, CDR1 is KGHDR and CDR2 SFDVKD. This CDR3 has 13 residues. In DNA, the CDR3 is TGTGCCACCAGTGCCGACAGGGTTTGGCCGCAGTATTTT. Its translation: CATSADRVWPQYF.

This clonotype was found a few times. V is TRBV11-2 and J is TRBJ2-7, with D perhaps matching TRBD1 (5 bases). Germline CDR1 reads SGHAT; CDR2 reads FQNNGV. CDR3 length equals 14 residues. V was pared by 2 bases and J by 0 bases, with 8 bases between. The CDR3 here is CASSLFRDSYEQYF. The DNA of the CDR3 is TGTGCCAGCAGCTTATTCAGGGACTCCTACGAGCAGTACTTC.

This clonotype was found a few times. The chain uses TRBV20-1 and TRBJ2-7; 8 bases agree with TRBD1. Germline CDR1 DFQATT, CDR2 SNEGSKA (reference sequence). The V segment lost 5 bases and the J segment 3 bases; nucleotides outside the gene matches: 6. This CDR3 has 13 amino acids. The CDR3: CSAGRGQVYEQYF. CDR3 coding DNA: TGCAGTGCTGGCAGGGGGCAAGTCTACGAGCAGTACTTC.

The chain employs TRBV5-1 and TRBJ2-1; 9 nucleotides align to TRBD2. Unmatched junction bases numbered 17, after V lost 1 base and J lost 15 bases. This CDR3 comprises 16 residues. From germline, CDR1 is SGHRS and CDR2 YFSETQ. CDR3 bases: TGCGCCAGCAGCTTGAGCGGGAGGTCCGAAAGTGAGTATCGGTTCTTC. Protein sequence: CASSLSGRSESEYRFF.

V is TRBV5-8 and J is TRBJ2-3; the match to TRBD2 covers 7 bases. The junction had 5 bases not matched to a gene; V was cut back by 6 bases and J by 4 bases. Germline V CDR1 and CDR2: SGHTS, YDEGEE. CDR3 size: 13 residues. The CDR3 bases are TGTGCCAGCACTCGGGAGGTAGCAGATACGCAGTATTTT. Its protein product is CASTREVADTQYF.

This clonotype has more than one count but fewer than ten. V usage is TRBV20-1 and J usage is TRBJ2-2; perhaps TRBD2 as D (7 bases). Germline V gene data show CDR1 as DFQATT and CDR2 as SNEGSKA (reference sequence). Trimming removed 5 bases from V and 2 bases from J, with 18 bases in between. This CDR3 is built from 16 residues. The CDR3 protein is CSAPPLSGTNTGELFF. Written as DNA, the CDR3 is TGCAGTGCTCCTCCGCTGAGCGGGACAAACACCGGGGAGCTGTTTTTT.

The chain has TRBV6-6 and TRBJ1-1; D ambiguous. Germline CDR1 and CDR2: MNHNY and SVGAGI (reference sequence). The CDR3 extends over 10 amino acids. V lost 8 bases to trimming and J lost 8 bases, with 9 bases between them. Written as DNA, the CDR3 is TGTGCCAGCGCTTCTAACGAAGCTTTCTTT. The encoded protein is CASASNEAFF.

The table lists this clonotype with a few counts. In DNA form, the CDR3 reads TGTGCCATCAGTGTTATGCAGGGGGCCCCTTGGGTCCCTTGGTATGGCTACACCTTC. Protein sequence: CAISVMQGAPWVPWYGYTF. This chain uses TRBV10-3 with TRBJ1-2; TRBD1 agrees at 8 bases. This CDR3 has 19 residues. CDR1 ENHRY and CDR2 SYGVKD come from the germline V gene. The V segment lost 4 bases and the J segment 5 bases; nucleotides outside the gene matches: 21.

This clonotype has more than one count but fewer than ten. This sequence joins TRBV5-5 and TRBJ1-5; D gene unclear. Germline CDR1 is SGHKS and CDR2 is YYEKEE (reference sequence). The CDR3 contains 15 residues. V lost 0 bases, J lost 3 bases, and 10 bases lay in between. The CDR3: CASSLGGSLNQPQHF. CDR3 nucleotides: TGTGCCAGCAGCTTGGGTGGCAGCCTCAATCAGCCCCAGCATTTT.

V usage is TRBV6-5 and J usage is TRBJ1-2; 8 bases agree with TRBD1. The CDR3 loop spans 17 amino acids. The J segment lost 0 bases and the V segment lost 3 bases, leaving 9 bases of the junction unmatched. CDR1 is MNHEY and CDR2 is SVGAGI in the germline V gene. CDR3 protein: CASSYRAGGWSNYGYTF. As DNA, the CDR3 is TGTGCCAGCAGTTATAGGGCAGGGGGCTGGTCTAACTATGGCTACACCTTC.

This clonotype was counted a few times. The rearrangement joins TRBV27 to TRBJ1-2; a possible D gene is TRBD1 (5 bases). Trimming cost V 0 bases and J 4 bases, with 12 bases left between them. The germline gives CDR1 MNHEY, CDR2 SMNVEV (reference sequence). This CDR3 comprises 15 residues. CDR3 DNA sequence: TGTGCCAGCAGTTTATCGCAGGGCCTGGTCTATGGCTACACCTTC. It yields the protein CASSLSQGLVYGYTF.

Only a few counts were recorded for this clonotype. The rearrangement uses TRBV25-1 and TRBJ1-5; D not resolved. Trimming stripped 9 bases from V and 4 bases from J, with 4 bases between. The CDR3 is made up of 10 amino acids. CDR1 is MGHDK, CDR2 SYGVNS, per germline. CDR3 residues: CASLNQPQHF. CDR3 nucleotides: TGTGCCAGTTTGAATCAGCCCCAGCATTTT.

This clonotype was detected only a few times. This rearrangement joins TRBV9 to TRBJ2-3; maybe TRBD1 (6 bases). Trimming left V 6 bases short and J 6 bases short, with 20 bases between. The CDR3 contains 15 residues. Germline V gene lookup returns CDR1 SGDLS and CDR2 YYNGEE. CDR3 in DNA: TGTGCCAGCAACGCGGTGGGGGCCGAGGAGGATACGCAGTATTTT. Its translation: CASNAVGAEEDTQYF.

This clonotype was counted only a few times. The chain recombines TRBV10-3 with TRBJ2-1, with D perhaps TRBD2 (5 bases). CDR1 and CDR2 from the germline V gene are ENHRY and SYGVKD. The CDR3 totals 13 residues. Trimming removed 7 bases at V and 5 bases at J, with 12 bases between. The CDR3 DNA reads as TGTGCCATCATGGGCGGGCCCGACAATGAGCAGTTCTTC. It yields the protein CAIMGGPDNEQFF.

The CDR3 nucleotides read TGTGCCAGCCGAGATCCAACTAATGAAAAACTGTTTTTT. Translation: CASRDPTNEKLFF. The rearrangement joins TRBV18 to TRBJ1-4, with D unclear. CDR3 length equals 13 residues. Germline CDR1 KGHSH, CDR2 LQKENI. Deletions cut 8 bases from V and 0 bases from J, with 7 bases between.

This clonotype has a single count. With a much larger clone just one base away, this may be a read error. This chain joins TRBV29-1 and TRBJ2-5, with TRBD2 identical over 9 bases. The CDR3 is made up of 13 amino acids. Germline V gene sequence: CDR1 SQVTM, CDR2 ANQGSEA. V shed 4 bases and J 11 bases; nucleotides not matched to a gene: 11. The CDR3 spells CSVGLAGWNEQYF. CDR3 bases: TGCAGCGTTGGGCTAGCGGGATGGAATGAGCAGTACTTC.

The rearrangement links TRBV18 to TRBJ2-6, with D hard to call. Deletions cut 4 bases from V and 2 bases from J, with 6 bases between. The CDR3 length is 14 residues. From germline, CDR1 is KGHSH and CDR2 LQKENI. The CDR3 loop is CASSHLTGANVLTF. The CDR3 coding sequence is TGTGCCAGCTCACATCTTACTGGGGCCAACGTCCTGACTTTC.

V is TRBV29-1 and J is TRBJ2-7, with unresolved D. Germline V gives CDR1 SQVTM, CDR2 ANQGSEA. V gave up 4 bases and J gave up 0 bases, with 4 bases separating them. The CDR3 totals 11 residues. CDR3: CSVVVSYEQYF. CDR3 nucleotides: TGCAGCGTTGTAGTCTCCTACGAGCAGTACTTC.

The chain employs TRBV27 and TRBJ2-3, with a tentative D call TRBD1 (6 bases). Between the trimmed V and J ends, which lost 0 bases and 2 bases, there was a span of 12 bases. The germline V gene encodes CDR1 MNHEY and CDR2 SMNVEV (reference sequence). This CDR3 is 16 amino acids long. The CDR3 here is CASSLSWRTATDTQYF. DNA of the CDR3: TGTGCCAGCAGTTTATCGTGGAGGACAGCCACAGATACGCAGTATTTT.

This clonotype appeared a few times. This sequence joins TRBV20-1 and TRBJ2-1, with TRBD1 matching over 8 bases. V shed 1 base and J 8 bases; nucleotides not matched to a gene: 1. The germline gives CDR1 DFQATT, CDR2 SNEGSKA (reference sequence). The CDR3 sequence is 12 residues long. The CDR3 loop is CSARATGDEQFF. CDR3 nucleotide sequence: TGCAGTGCTAGAGCGACAGGGGATGAGCAGTTCTTC.

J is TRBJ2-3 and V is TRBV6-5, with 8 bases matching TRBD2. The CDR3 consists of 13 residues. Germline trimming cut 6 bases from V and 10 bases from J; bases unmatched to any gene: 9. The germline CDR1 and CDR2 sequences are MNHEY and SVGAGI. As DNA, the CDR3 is TGTGCCAGCAGGGCGCCCGGGAGGGCGGCGCAGTATTTT. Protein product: CASRAPGRAAQYF.

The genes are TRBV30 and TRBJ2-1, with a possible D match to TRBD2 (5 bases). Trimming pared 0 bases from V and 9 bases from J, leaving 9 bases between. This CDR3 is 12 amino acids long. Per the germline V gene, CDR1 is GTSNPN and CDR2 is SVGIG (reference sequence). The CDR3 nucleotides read TGTGCCTGGAGTGTACGGGGTCCTGAGCAGTTCTTC. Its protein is CAWSVRGPEQFF.

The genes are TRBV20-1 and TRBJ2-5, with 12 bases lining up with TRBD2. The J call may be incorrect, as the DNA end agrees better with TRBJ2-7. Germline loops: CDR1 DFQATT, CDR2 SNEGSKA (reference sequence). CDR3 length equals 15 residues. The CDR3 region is CSASSSGRGAYEQYF. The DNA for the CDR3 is TGCAGTGCTAGTTCTAGCGGGAGGGGGGCCTACGAGCAGTACTTC.